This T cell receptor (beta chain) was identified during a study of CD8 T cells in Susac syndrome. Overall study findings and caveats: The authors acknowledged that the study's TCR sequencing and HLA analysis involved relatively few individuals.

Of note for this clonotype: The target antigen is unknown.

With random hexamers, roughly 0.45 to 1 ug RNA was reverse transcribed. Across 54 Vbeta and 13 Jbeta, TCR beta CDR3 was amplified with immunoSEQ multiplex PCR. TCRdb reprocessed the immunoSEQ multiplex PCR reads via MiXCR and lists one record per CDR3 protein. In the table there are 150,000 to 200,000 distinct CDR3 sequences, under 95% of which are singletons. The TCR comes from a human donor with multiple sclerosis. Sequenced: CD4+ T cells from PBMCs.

Here the CDR3 reads CASSEIGSKQPQHF. The CDR3 nucleotides read TGTGCCAGCAGTGAAATAGGCAGTAAGCAGCCCCAGCATTTT. The chain is built from TRBV2 and TRBJ1-5; no clear D. CDR3 size: 14 residues. Germline CDR1 is SNHLY and CDR2 is FYNNEI. V gave up 2 bases and J gave up 7 bases, with 12 bases separating them. The complete variable domain, with remaining parts taken from reference TRBV2 and TRBJ1-5, reads EPEVTQTPSHQVTQMGQEVILRCVPISNHLYFYWYRQILGQKVEFLVSFYNNEISEKSEIFDDQFSVERPDGSNFTLKIRSTKLEDSAMYFCASSEIGSKQPQHFGDGTRLSIL.